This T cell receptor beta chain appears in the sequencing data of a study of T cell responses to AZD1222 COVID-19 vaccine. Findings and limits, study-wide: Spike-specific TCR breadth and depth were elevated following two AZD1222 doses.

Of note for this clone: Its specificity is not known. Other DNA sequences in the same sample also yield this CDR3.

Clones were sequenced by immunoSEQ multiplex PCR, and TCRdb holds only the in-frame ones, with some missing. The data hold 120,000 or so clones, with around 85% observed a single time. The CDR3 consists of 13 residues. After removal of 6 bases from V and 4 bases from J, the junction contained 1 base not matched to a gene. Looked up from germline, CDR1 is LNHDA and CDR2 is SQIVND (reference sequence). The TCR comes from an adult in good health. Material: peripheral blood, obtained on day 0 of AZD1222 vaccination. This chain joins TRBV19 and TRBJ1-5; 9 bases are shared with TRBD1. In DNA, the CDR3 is TGTGCCAGTAGAGGACAGGGGAATCAGCCCCAGCATTTT. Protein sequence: CASRGQGNQPQHF.